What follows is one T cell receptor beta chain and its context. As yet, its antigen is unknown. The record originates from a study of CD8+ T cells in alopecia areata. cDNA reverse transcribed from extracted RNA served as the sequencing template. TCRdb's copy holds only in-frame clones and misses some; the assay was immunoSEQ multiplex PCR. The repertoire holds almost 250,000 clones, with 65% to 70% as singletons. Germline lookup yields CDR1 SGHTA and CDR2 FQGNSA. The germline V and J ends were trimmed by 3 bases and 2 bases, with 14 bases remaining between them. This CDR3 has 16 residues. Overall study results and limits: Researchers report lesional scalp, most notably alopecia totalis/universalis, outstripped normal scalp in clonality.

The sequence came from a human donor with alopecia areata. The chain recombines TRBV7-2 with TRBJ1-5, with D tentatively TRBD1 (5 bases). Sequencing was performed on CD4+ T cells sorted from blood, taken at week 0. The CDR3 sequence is CASSLGGAFGNQPQHF. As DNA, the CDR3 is TGTGCCAGCAGCTTGGGCGGGGCGTTCGGCAATCAGCCCCAGCATTTT.